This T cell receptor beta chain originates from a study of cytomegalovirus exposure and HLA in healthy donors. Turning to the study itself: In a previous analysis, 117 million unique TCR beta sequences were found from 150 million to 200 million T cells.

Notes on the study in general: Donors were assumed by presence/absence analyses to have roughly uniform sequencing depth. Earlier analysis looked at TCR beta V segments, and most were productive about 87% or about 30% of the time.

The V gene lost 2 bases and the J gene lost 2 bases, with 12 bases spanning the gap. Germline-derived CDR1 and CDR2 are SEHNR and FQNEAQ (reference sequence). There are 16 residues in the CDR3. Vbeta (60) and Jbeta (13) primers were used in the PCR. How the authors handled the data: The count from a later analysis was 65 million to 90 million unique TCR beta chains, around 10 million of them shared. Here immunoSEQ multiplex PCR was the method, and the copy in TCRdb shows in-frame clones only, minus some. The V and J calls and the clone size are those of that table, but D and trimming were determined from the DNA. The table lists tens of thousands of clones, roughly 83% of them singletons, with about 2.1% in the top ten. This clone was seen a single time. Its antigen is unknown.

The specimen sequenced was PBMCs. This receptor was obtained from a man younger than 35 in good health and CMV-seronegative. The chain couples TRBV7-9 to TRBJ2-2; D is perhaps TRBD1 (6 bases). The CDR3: CASSLYRQANTGELFF. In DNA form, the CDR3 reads TGTGCCAGCAGCTTATATAGACAGGCCAACACCGGGGAGCTGTTTTTT.